These T cell receptor beta chains were read from a single sample in a study of post-analysis software for immune sequencing data. TCRdb re-called the PCR reads through MiXCR, storing one row per CDR3 protein. The table includes fewer than 850,000 distinct CDR3 sequences, 25% to 30% detected once. Sequences were obtained from blood. These receptors were collected from a girl aged 10-17 years with multiple sclerosis. Both conserved end residues are part of each CDR3. The order of the fields is J gene, clone size, V gene, D gene, CDR3 protein, CDR3 DNA. The D gene is left open where the match is weak. Clone size is given for some rows only: seen once, a few or many times, or a class if the clone is expanded.

j_gene: TRBJ1-2
abundance: NA
v_gene: TRBV7-9
d_gene: NA
CDR3aa: CASSSFFVGGADYGYTF
CDR3nt: TGTGCCAGCAGCTCCTTCTTCGTGGGGGGCGCTGACTATGGCTACACCTTC

j_gene: TRBJ1-5
abundance: once
v_gene: TRBV5-5
d_gene: TRBD1
CDR3aa: CASSPDRGPSQPQHF
CDR3nt: TGTGCCAGCAGCCCGGACAGGGGGCCAAGTCAGCCCCAGCATTTT

j_gene: TRBJ2-7
abundance: many
v_gene: TRBV12-3/TRBV12-4
d_gene: TRBD1
CDR3aa: CASSILTGKPEQYF
CDR3nt: TGTGCCAGCAGTATCCTGACAGGGAAGCCCGAGCAGTACTTC

j_gene: TRBJ2-3
abundance: few
v_gene: TRBV5-1
d_gene: NA
CDR3aa: CASSFMSEKGRADTQYF
CDR3nt: TGCGCCAGCAGCTTTATGTCGGAGAAGGGACGGGCAGATACGCAGTATTTT

j_gene: TRBJ2-2
abundance: NA
v_gene: TRBV29-1
d_gene: NA
CDR3aa: CSAVGGTGELFF
CDR3nt: TGCAGCGCTGTTGGGGGCACCGGGGAGCTGTTTTTT

j_gene: TRBJ1-2
abundance: many
v_gene: TRBV20-1
d_gene: TRBD1
CDR3aa: CSATWTGYYGYTF
CDR3nt: TGCAGTGCTACCTGGACAGGGTACTATGGCTACACCTTC

j_gene: TRBJ2-5
abundance: NA
v_gene: TRBV21-1
d_gene: NA
CDR3aa: CASSSDPPSEQYF
CDR3nt: TGTGCCAGCAGCAGCGACCCACCATCTGAGCAGTACTTC

j_gene: TRBJ2-1
abundance: NA
v_gene: TRBV4-3
d_gene: TRBD2
CDR3aa: CASSQGTSYNEQFF
CDR3nt: TGCGCCAGCAGCCAAGGGACTAGCTACAATGAGCAGTTCTTC

j_gene: TRBJ2-5
abundance: NA
v_gene: TRBV20-1
d_gene: NA
CDR3aa: CSLRQSETQYF
CDR3nt: TGCAGTCTACGGCAGAGTGAGACCCAGTACTTC

j_gene: TRBJ2-4
abundance: NA
v_gene: TRBV7-2
d_gene: NA
CDR3aa: CASSPGGPLGAKNIQYF
CDR3nt: TGTGCCAGCAGTCCGGGCGGGCCCCTTGGGGCCAAAAACATTCAGTACTTC

j_gene: TRBJ1-1
abundance: few
v_gene: TRBV12-3/TRBV12-4
d_gene: NA
CDR3aa: CASSLGQPRAFF
CDR3nt: TGTGCCAGCAGTTTAGGGCAGCCGCGGGCTTTCTTT

j_gene: TRBJ2-3
abundance: once
v_gene: TRBV20-1
d_gene: TRBD2
CDR3aa: CSATDRASGRLTDTQYF
CDR3nt: TGCAGTGCTACGGACCGGGCTAGCGGGAGGCTCACAGATACGCAGTATTTT

j_gene: TRBJ1-1
abundance: once
v_gene: TRBV27
d_gene: TRBD1
CDR3aa: CASSLSRTGWNTEAFF
CDR3nt: TGTGCCAGCAGTTTATCCAGGACAGGATGGAACACTGAAGCTTTCTTT

j_gene: TRBJ1-4
abundance: few
v_gene: TRBV20-1
d_gene: NA
CDR3aa: CSASAGIREKLFF
CDR3nt: TGCAGTGCTAGTGCTGGGATACGGGAAAAACTGTTTTTT

j_gene: TRBJ1-2
abundance: NA
v_gene: TRBV18
d_gene: NA
CDR3aa: CASSPAGMALNYGYTF
CDR3nt: TGTGCCAGCTCACCAGCGGGTATGGCCCTTAACTATGGCTACACCTTC

j_gene: TRBJ2-7
abundance: many
v_gene: TRBV6-5
d_gene: NA
CDR3aa: CASTNRALGGEQYF
CDR3nt: TGTGCCAGCACCAACAGGGCCCTCGGGGGCGAGCAGTACTTC

j_gene: TRBJ1-6
abundance: NA
v_gene: TRBV4-1
d_gene: NA
CDR3aa: CASSQDPGQGHYNSPLHF
CDR3nt: TGCGCCAGCAGCCAAGATCCCGGTCAGGGCCACTATAATTCACCCCTCCACTTT

j_gene: TRBJ2-7
abundance: few
v_gene: TRBV27
d_gene: TRBD2
CDR3aa: CASSSLAGVGLEQYF
CDR3nt: TGTGCCAGCAGTTCCCTAGCGGGAGTCGGACTCGAGCAGTACTTC

j_gene: TRBJ1-6
abundance: NA
v_gene: TRBV20-1
d_gene: TRBD1
CDR3aa: CSARDNNRGGSPLHF
CDR3nt: TGCAGTGCTAGAGATAATAACAGGGGAGGTTCACCCCTCCACTTT

j_gene: TRBJ2-7
abundance: NA
v_gene: TRBV4-3
d_gene: NA
CDR3aa: CASAVEVRSHEQYF
CDR3nt: TGCGCCAGCGCGGTCGAGGTTCGCTCGCACGAGCAGTACTTC

j_gene: TRBJ2-7
abundance: few
v_gene: TRBV7-2
d_gene: NA
CDR3aa: CASSRTGKRDSYEQYF
CDR3nt: TGTGCCAGCAGCCGAACAGGTAAGAGAGATTCCTACGAGCAGTACTTC

j_gene: TRBJ2-5
abundance: NA
v_gene: TRBV5-1
d_gene: TRBD2
CDR3aa: CASSLNVAGGRQETQYF
CDR3nt: TGCGCCAGCAGCTTGAACGTTGCGGGGGGGCGCCAAGAGACCCAGTACTTC

j_gene: TRBJ2-3
abundance: few
v_gene: TRBV20-1
d_gene: NA
CDR3aa: CSAKTAGTDTQYF
CDR3nt: TGCAGTGCTAAAACGGCGGGGACAGATACGCAGTATTTT

j_gene: TRBJ1-4
abundance: NA
v_gene: TRBV2
d_gene: NA
CDR3aa: CASSEEQLNEKLFF
CDR3nt: TGTGCCAGCAGTGAAGAGCAGTTGAATGAAAAACTGTTTTTT

j_gene: TRBJ1-2
abundance: few
v_gene: TRBV20-1
d_gene: NA
CDR3aa: CSARDVTKLITYGYTF
CDR3nt: TGCAGTGCTAGAGACGTGACAAAGCTAATTACCTATGGCTACACCTTC

j_gene: TRBJ2-3
abundance: few
v_gene: TRBV15
d_gene: NA
CDR3aa: CATSRYAVTDTQYF
CDR3nt: TGTGCCACCAGCAGATACGCGGTCACAGATACGCAGTATTTT

j_gene: TRBJ2-3
abundance: NA
v_gene: TRBV29-1
d_gene: TRBD2
CDR3aa: CSVASGVEKGAADTQYF
CDR3nt: TGCAGCGTTGCCAGCGGGGTCGAAAAAGGAGCGGCAGATACGCAGTATTTT

j_gene: TRBJ2-1
abundance: few
v_gene: TRBV20-1
d_gene: NA
CDR3aa: CSAPILRSYNEQFF
CDR3nt: TGCAGTGCCCCTATCCTCCGTTCCTACAATGAGCAGTTCTTC

j_gene: TRBJ2-1
abundance: many
v_gene: TRBV12-3/TRBV12-4
d_gene: NA
CDR3aa: CASSLYSEQFF
CDR3nt: TGTGCCAGCAGTTTATATAGTGAGCAGTTCTTC

j_gene: TRBJ2-1
abundance: few
v_gene: TRBV5-1
d_gene: TRBD2
CDR3aa: CASSTNGLAGDNEQFF
CDR3nt: TGCGCCAGCAGCACCAACGGACTAGCGGGAGACAATGAGCAGTTCTTC

j_gene: TRBJ2-5
abundance: NA
v_gene: TRBV5-1
d_gene: NA
CDR3aa: CASSLSGTGETQYF
CDR3nt: TGCGCCAGCAGCTTATCCGGGACGGGGGAGACCCAGTACTTC

j_gene: TRBJ2-3
abundance: many
v_gene: TRBV29-1
d_gene: NA
CDR3aa: CSVTLATSTDTQYF
CDR3nt: TGCAGCGTTACATTAGCGACTAGCACAGATACGCAGTATTTT

j_gene: TRBJ2-5
abundance: many
v_gene: TRBV29-1
d_gene: NA
CDR3aa: CSVDRETQYF
CDR3nt: TGCAGCGTTGACCGGGAGACCCAGTACTTC

j_gene: TRBJ2-5
abundance: NA
v_gene: TRBV15
d_gene: NA
CDR3aa: CATSLGSVVGETQYF
CDR3nt: TGTGCCACCAGTCTCGGCTCCGTGGTGGGAGAGACCCAGTACTTC

j_gene: TRBJ1-1
abundance: few
v_gene: TRBV7-2
d_gene: NA
CDR3aa: CASSPRLGNTEAFF
CDR3nt: TGTGCCAGCAGCCCCCGACTGGGGAACACTGAAGCTTTCTTT

j_gene: TRBJ2-3
abundance: few
v_gene: TRBV5-1
d_gene: TRBD2
CDR3aa: CASSWRLAGGGGTDTQYF
CDR3nt: TGCGCCAGCAGCTGGCGACTAGCGGGAGGCGGGGGCACAGATACGCAGTATTTT